This paragraph covers one T cell receptor beta chain sequence. Which antigen it targets is not known. No base qualities exist here, and no much larger clone lies one base off it. The TCR beta CDR3 regions were amplified from RNA transcripts. The TCR CDR3 was subjected to a first round of RT-PCR using the HTBI primer set and the Qiagen OneStep RT-PCR kit. The libraries were constructed in a second round of multiplex PCR and then size-selected and purified. Paired-end sequencing of the libraries was performed with 100 bp reads on an Illumina HiSeq2000. The paper's processing steps were these. SOAPnuke was used to process the raw data, throwing out any read that contained adapters or uncalled bases, had a mean Phred below 15, or lacked an exact constant-primer or identifier match. High-quality paired reads were merged with COPE v1.2.5, and unique nucleotide sequences were defined as clonotypes. MiTCR v1.1 was used to align the clonotypes against IMGT TRBV, TRBD and TRBJ reference segments. Only V-J combinations with frequency above 0.0001, covering 98% to 99.2% of repertoires, were analysed. A TCS score was defined as the ratio of F50 (clonal expansion) to E x V (chaos), with BLOSUM62-based TCRdist applied between CDR3 peptides within each V-J. Welch's t-statistics and random forest reduced several hundred V-J features to roughly 13, which were used in a naive Bayes classifier (R e1071). The public reads were run again by TCRdb, first through fastp at Q25 and then through MiXCR, and only productive beta chains were kept. Rows with one shared CDR3 protein collapse into an entry with the most common genes and DNA. Clone size and V and J calls follow TCRdb, not the original study. This sample lists approximately 520,000 distinct CDR3 sequences; around 20% were detected once. The ten top clones hold about 25% of the sample.

The source of the sample is a study of T cells in Graves' hyperthyroidism and ophthalmopathy (dated by TCRdb to between 2017 and 2020). Notes on the research overall: Peripheral blood was sampled at the time of initial diagnosis, prior to any treatment. TCR V-J signatures able to tell the groups apart were searched for in a discovery cohort of 95 or so patients, of whom 40 to 45 had Graves' ophthalmopathy and about 55 had stable Graves' hyperthyroidism. An independent validation cohort of around 20 hyperthyroidism patients and some 15 patients who later progressed to ophthalmopathy tested prospective prediction of ophthalmopathy. The 100 or so discovery patients were randomly split 7:3 into training and test sets. In addition, the study compared T-cell repertoires in thyroid tissue and in blood from 6 or 7 Graves' hyperthyroidism patients. Once sampling was done, hyperthyroidism patients were given methimazole at a starting dose of 30 mg daily, whereas ophthalmopathy patients were given high-dose intravenous methylprednisolone. The paper reports TCR Vbeta CDR3 sequencing of 135 peripheral blood samples: some 44 ophthalmopathy, fewer than 85 hyperthyroidism and 17 progressor patients. What the study reported, not specific to this receptor: Sample size was not statistically predetermined, and blinding of investigators to group allocation was not performed. Ophthalmopathy was separated from stable hyperthyroidism by a 13 V-J signature model, with approximately 85% sensitivity and approximately 81% specificity obtained in cross-validation and 80%/75% obtained in testing. Most expanded thyroid clonotypes (frequency above 0.001) were also detected in blood, suggesting blood repertoires may reflect thyroid immune responses. In validation, progression to ophthalmopathy was predicted by the model with 70.59% sensitivity and roughly 76% specificity, a median of about 6.8 months before onset.

The CDR3 runs 17 amino acids, cysteine and phenylalanine included. Just the 51-base CDR3 DNA is kept, in frame starting at base 1. Trimming removed 5 bases from V and 4 bases from J; the gene matches leave 12 bases unexplained. Sequences MDHEN (CDR1) and SYDVKM (CDR2) are obtained from the germline V gene. Stable Graves' hyperthyroidism was defined as the absence of progression to ophthalmopathy over 18 months of follow-up. Hyperthyroidism patients were newly diagnosed, with disease duration under 2 months, and aged 18 to 65 years. Any patient with an uncontrolled infection, another autoimmune disease, pregnancy or lactation was excluded. Diagnoses relied on clinical symptoms, serum thyroxine and TRAb, thyroid ultrasound and orbital computed tomography. Ficoll-Paque density gradient centrifugation was used to isolate PBMCs from about 10 ml of fresh peripheral blood. Total RNA was extracted using Trizol reagent, and RNA quality was assessed on an Agilent 2100 Bioanalyzer.

The sample was blood. The sequence was collected from a man aged 18 to 30 with Graves' hyperthyroidism. The rearrangement combines TRBV28 with TRBJ2-7; 12 central bases correspond to TRBD1. The CDR3 region reads CASSPIPPGQGAYEQYF. The DNA sequence is as follows: TGTGCCAGCAGTCCAATCCCGCCGGGACAGGGGGCATACGAGCAGTACTTC.